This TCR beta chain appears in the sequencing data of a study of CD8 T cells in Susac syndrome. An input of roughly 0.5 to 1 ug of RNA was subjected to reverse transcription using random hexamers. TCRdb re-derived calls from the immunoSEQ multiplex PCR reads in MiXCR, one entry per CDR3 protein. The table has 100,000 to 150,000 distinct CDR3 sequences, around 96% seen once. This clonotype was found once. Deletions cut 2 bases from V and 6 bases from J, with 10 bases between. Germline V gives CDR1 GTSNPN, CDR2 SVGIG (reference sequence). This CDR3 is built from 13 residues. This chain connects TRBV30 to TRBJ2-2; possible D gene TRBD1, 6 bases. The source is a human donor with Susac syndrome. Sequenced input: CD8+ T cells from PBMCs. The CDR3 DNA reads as TGTGCCTGGAGTTTTACAGGGCCCGGGGAGCTGTTTTTT. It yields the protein CAWSFTGPGELFF.